The 8 T cell receptor beta chains reported below all come from one sample, sequenced in a study of PD-1 blockade in classical Hodgkin lymphoma. All patients relapsed after autologous stem cell transplantation, and brentuximab vedotin exposure varied. Sequenced by immunoSEQ multiplex PCR; TCRdb stores in-frame clones only, minus some. The sample includes approximately 21,000 clones, about two thirds of them seen just once. The input for sequencing was peripheral blood mononuclear cells (PBMCs), taken at baseline. These receptors originate from a human donor with classical Hodgkin lymphoma.

The rearrangement uses TRBV5-8 and TRBJ2-3; the D is unclear. The CDR3 length is 15 residues. From germline, CDR1 is SGHTS and CDR2 YDEGEE. V dropped 2 bases and J dropped 2 bases, with 12 bases sitting between them. The DNA of the CDR3 is TGTGCCAGCAGCTTAGCTAGGCGAGACACAGATACGCAGTATTTT. It yields the protein CASSLARRDTDTQYF. The full variable domain, completed using reference TRBV5-8 and TRBJ2-3, is EAGVTQSPTHLIKTRGQQATLRCSPISGHTSVYWYQQALGLGLQFLLWYDEGEERNRGNFPPRFSGRQFPNYSSELNVNALELEDSALYLCASSLARRDTDTQYFGPGTRLTVL.

The CDR3 nucleotides are TGTGCCAGCAGCTTGGGGACGTTGAACTATGGCTACACCTTC. As protein: CASSLGTLNYGYTF. V is TRBV5-6 and J is TRBJ1-2; no definite D call. Trimming pared 0 bases from V and 2 bases from J, leaving 8 bases between. This CDR3 spans 14 amino acids. Germline V gene data show CDR1 as SGHDT and CDR2 as YYEEEE.

CDR3 region: CASSLKGSRDSRFYEQYF. The DNA for the CDR3 is TGTGCCAGCAGCTTAAAGGGGAGCCGGGACAGCCGTTTCTACGAGCAGTACTTC. The V and J genes are TRBV7-6 and TRBJ2-7; 7 bases are a match to TRBD1. The junction had 16 bases not matched to a gene; V was cut back by 2 bases and J by 3 bases. The germline gives CDR1 SGHVS, CDR2 FNYEAQ. The CDR3 runs to 18 residues.

V and J are TRBV9 and TRBJ2-5; 7 nucleotides align to TRBD2. Germline V CDR1 and CDR2: SGDLS, YYNGEE. V trimming: 0 bases; J trimming: 6 bases; junction bases outside the gene matches: 5. This CDR3 has 14 residues. This CDR3 is CASSVDGGFKTQYF. The CDR3 DNA follows: TGTGCCAGCAGCGTAGACGGGGGGTTCAAGACCCAGTACTTC.

V usage is TRBV30 and J usage is TRBJ2-1; D possibly corresponds to TRBD2 (5 bases). This CDR3 contains 15 residues. The germline gives CDR1 GTSNPN, CDR2 SVGIG (reference sequence). Trimming cost V 1 base and J 1 base, with 11 bases left between them. CDR3 coding DNA: TGTGCCTGGAGTGGAGGGCATCGGTCCTACAATGAGCAGTTCTTC. Protein sequence: CAWSGGHRSYNEQFF.

The chain employs TRBV2 and TRBJ1-2; D is unclear. Germline assignment: CDR1 SNHLY and CDR2 FYNNEI. The CDR3 runs to 14 residues. V gave up 2 bases and J gave up 7 bases, with 14 bases separating them. CDR3 DNA sequence: TGTGCCAGCAGTGAAACCGGAACAGTGCTTGGCTACACCTTC. It specifies CASSETGTVLGYTF.

This clone was detected a few times. The chain recombines TRBV28 with TRBJ1-2; 8 bases match TRBD1. Germline V gives CDR1 MDHEN, CDR2 SYDVKM. V lost 7 bases to trimming and J lost 1 base; unmatched junction nucleotides: 8. The CDR3 loop spans 15 amino acids. The CDR3 reads CASTDQGAGNYGYTF. The CDR3 DNA is TGTGCCAGCACTGACCAGGGGGCTGGTAACTATGGCTACACCTTC.

The V gene is TRBV10-3, the J gene TRBJ2-7, with unresolved D. The germline V gene has CDR1 ENHRY and CDR2 SYGVKD. Trimming removed 0 bases from V and 3 bases from J, with 3 bases in between. The CDR3 has 12 amino acids. In nucleotides, the CDR3 is TGTGCCATCAGTGAGTCAAGCTACGAGCAGTACTTC. It codes for CAISESSYEQYF.